Sequencing of this T cell receptor beta chain was carried out in a study of chemoradiotherapy in HPV16-positive cancers. The protocol was immunoSEQ multiplex PCR, while the TCRdb copy is restricted to in-frame clones and leaves out a portion. The table records about 5,600 clones, 65% to 90% of them present only once. Trimming pared 6 bases from V and 4 bases from J, leaving 18 bases between. Germline V gives CDR1 MNHNS, CDR2 SASEGT. The length of the CDR3 is 15 residues. Repertoires were sampled repeatedly during chemoradiotherapy. The receptor was derived from a human donor with HPV-associated anogenital cancer. This chain connects TRBV6-1 to TRBJ2-5, with D perhaps TRBD2 (5 bases). The specimen was tumor tissue, collected from a patient who underwent chemoradiotherapy. CDR3 DNA: TGTGCCAGCAGGGCCGGGAACTCAAGGCTAGAGACCCAGTACTTC. Translated: CASRAGNSRLETQYF.